Following are 25 T cell receptor beta chains from one sample sequenced in a study of cytomegalovirus exposure and HLA in healthy donors. Researchers ran the PCR with 60 Vbeta and 13 Jbeta primers. Generated by immunoSEQ multiplex PCR, the TCRdb table keeps only in-frame clones and is missing some. The sample lists 150,000 to 200,000 clones, around four fifths occurring once. Input material: PBMCs. The receptors originated from a woman in her fifties or sixties in good health and CMV-seropositive.

The V gene is TRBV7-2, the J gene TRBJ2-1; D might be TRBD2 (6 bases). CDR1 and CDR2 from the germline V gene are SGHTA and FQGNSA. There are 15 residues in the CDR3. V was shortened by 7 bases and J by 3 bases, with 16 bases between the two germline ends. For the CDR3, the DNA is TGTGCCAGCAACCGAGGAGGGCTTCTCTACAATGAGCAGTTCTTC. Its protein product is CASNRGGLLYNEQFF.

This clone has just a few counts. This chain uses TRBV19 with TRBJ2-3, with TRBD2 matching 9 bases. Germline V gene data show CDR1 as LNHDA and CDR2 as SQIVND (reference sequence). The CDR3 spans 11 residues. The V and J ends lost 5 bases and 12 bases, in that order; junction bases with no gene match: 3. CDR3 loop: CASSETSGQYF. CDR3 sequence (DNA): TGTGCCAGTAGTGAGACTAGCGGACAGTATTTT.

The gene calls are TRBV4-2 and TRBJ2-1; D remains unclear. Trimming removed 2 bases at V and 0 bases at J, with 11 bases between. From germline, CDR1 is LGHNA and CDR2 YNFKEQ. The CDR3 is 16 amino acids. CDR3: CASSQKADSSYNEQFF. The DNA for the CDR3 is TGTGCCAGCAGCCAAAAGGCCGACTCCTCCTACAATGAGCAGTTCTTC.

The CDR3 sequence: CASSVGTGTNQPQHF. CDR3 nucleotides: TGTGCCAGCAGCGTCGGGACAGGCACCAATCAGCCCCAGCATTTT. The chain uses TRBV9 and TRBJ1-5; 8 nucleotides agree with TRBD1. Germline values: CDR1 SGDLS, CDR2 YYNGEE. Trimming removed 2 bases from V and 3 bases from J; junction bases left unmatched: 4. This CDR3 has 15 residues.

J is TRBJ2-5 and V is TRBV6-6; D is perhaps TRBD1 (6 bases). V was clipped by 4 bases and J by 4 bases, with 10 bases between them. The CDR3 runs to 13 residues. From germline, CDR1 is MNHNY and CDR2 SVGAGI (reference sequence). CDR3 in DNA: TGTGCCAGCAGTTCTAGGGGGAGAGAGACCCAGTACTTC. Residues: CASSSRGRETQYF.

This clone was recorded only once. CDR3 in amino acids: CASSPGWQGGNQPQHF. DNA for the CDR3: TGTGCCAGTAGTCCCGGGTGGCAGGGCGGCAATCAGCCCCAGCATTTT. The chain employs TRBV19 and TRBJ1-5; weak D call: TRBD1 (5 bases). Germline loops: CDR1 LNHDA, CDR2 SQIVND (reference sequence). The CDR3 runs 16 residues. V shed 5 bases and J shed 2 bases, with 16 bases lying between them. Supplemented by reference TRBV19 and TRBJ1-5, the full variable domain reads DGGITQSPKYLFRKEGQNVTLSCEQNLNHDAMYWYRQDPGQGLRLIYYSQIVNDFQKGDIAEGYSVSREKKESFPLTVTSAQKNPTAFYLCASSPGWQGGNQPQHFGDGTRLSIL.

The V call is TRBV11-2, the J call TRBJ1-6, with D unclear. The CDR3 is 13 amino acids. Germline CDR1 reads SGHAT; CDR2 reads FQNNGV. Deletions cut 1 base from V and 12 bases from J, with 10 bases between. The CDR3 nucleotides are TGTGCCAGCAGCTTAGTGGTTGGAGGACCCCTCCACTTT. Its protein is CASSLVVGGPLHF. Filled out from reference TRBV11-2 and TRBJ1-6, the complete variable domain reads EAGVAQSPRYKIIEKRQSVAFWCNPISGHATLYWYQQILGQGPKLLIQFQNNGVVDDSQLPKDRFSAERLKGVDSTLKIQPAKLEDSAVYLCASSLVVGGPLHFGNGTRLTVT.

V usage is TRBV5-1 and J usage is TRBJ1-1; a weak D match, TRBD1 (5 bases). CDR1 is SGHRS, CDR2 YFSETQ, per germline. With 4 bases removed from V and 7 bases from J, the gap between germline ends came to 11 bases. The CDR3 is 12 residues long. The CDR3 sequence is CASSSPQGEAFF. CDR3 nucleotides: TGCGCCAGCAGCAGTCCCCAGGGTGAAGCTTTCTTT.

The V and J genes are TRBV5-8 and TRBJ1-1; a possible D gene is TRBD1 (5 bases). V was trimmed by 4 bases and J by 5 bases, leaving 12 bases between them. The CDR3 covers 13 residues. Germline lookup yields CDR1 SGHTS and CDR2 YDEGEE. The CDR3 DNA follows: TGTGCCAGCAGCCGTGGGACTTCGACTGAAGCTTTCTTT. Its protein is CASSRGTSTEAFF.

The chain employs TRBV21-1 and TRBJ2-5; the D call in the table, TRBD1, was not verified against the DNA. TRBV21-1 is tagged as a pseudogene. The CDR3 runs 17 residues. CDR3 DNA sequence: TGTGCCAGCAGCAACGGTTGGGTAGGACAGGGTCAAGAGACCCAGTACTTC. Protein sequence: CASSNGWVGQGQETQYF.

J is TRBJ2-7 and V is TRBV5-1, with 12 bases lining up with TRBD1. The CDR3 consists of 15 residues. Per the germline V gene, CDR1 is SGHRS and CDR2 is YFSETQ. Trimming at V came to 0 bases and at J to 7 bases, leaving 5 bases not matched to a gene. The DNA of the CDR3 is TGCGCCAGCAGCTTGGAGGGACAGGGGGCAAGTGAGCAGTACTTC. Encoded protein: CASSLEGQGASEQYF. The entire variable domain, with the rest obtained from reference TRBV5-1 and TRBJ2-7, is as follows: KAGVTQTPRYLIKTRGQQVTLSCSPISGHRSVSWYQQTPGQGLQFLFEYFSETQRNKGNFPGRFSGRQFSNSRSEMNVSTLELGDSALYLCASSLEGQGASEQYFGPGTRLTVT.

This rearrangement joins TRBV2 to TRBJ1-2; D is uncertain. The CDR3 spans 12 residues. The germline V gene encodes CDR1 SNHLY and CDR2 FYNNEI. V was shortened by 6 bases and J by 1 base, with 6 bases between the two germline ends. CDR3 sequence (DNA): TGTGCCAGCAGGCCACTTAACTATGGCTACACCTTC. Translated: CASRPLNYGYTF.

The CDR3 DNA reads as TGTGCCAGTATGGAGGGGAATGAGCAGTTCTTC. Translation: CASMEGNEQFF. The V and J genes are TRBV19 and TRBJ2-1, with a possible D match to TRBD2 (6 bases). Germline-derived CDR1 and CDR2 are LNHDA and SQIVND (reference sequence). V was shortened by 7 bases and J by 7 bases, with 8 bases between the two germline ends. The CDR3 extends over 11 amino acids.

The chain recombines TRBV27 with TRBJ2-1; TRBD2 might be the D (7 bases). Trimming removed 2 bases at V and 11 bases at J, with 13 bases between. This CDR3 comprises 13 residues. CDR1 is MNHEY, CDR2 SMNVEV, per germline (reference sequence). CDR3 amino acids: CASSLGGGAKQFF. The CDR3 region has the DNA TGTGCCAGCAGTTTAGGTGGGGGGGCCAAGCAGTTCTTC.

V gene TRBV4-2 combines with J gene TRBJ2-5, with TRBD2 matching 10 bases. Unmatched junction bases numbered 15, after V lost 0 bases and J lost 5 bases. CDR1 is LGHNA and CDR2 is YNFKEQ in the germline V gene. This CDR3 has 19 amino acids. For the CDR3, the DNA is TGTGCCAGCAGCCAAGATTATGAGCGGGGGGGCTCGAGGGCGGAGACCCAGTACTTC. This codes for CASSQDYERGGSRAETQYF.

The V call is TRBV7-2, the J call TRBJ1-5; 8 bases map to TRBD1. V was clipped by 5 bases and J by 4 bases; unmatched bases: 4. This CDR3 comprises 14 residues. Germline V lookup: CDR1 SGHTA, CDR2 FQGNSA. In DNA form, the CDR3 reads TGTGCCAGCAGCAAGACAGGGGATAATCAGCCCCAGCATTTT. This codes for CASSKTGDNQPQHF.

The chain employs TRBV7-6 and TRBJ1-1; D might be TRBD1 (5 bases). Trimming shortened V by 3 bases and J by 4 bases, and 12 bases separated the two germline ends. CDR3 length: 14 amino acids. Germline CDR1 and CDR2: SGHVS and FNYEAQ. The CDR3 nucleotides read TGTGCCAGCAGCTTGGGGGGTTCCTTCACTGAAGCTTTCTTT. The encoded protein is CASSLGGSFTEAFF.

This sequence joins TRBV6-5 and TRBJ2-5, with D possibly being TRBD1 (5 bases). The DNA end lines up better with TRBJ2-7; the J call may be wrong. Germline assignment: CDR1 MNHEY and CDR2 SVGAGI. This CDR3 comprises 12 residues. CDR3 in DNA: TGTGCCAGCAGTCCGGACAACTACGAGCAGTACTTC. Its translation: CASSPDNYEQYF.

V and J are TRBV6-6 and TRBJ1-5, with 9 bases aligning to TRBD1. In germline, CDR1 is MNHNY, CDR2 SVGAGI (reference sequence). V lost 5 bases to trimming and J lost 6 bases; unmatched junction nucleotides: 5. CDR3 size: 14 residues. The DNA for the CDR3 is TGTGCCAGCAGTCCTACAGGGGGCGGTCAGCCCCAGCATTTT. This translates into CASSPTGGGQPQHF.

The chain has TRBV5-6 and TRBJ1-2; no clear D. The CDR3 consists of 13 residues. Germline V gives CDR1 SGHDT, CDR2 YYEEEE. The V end lost 7 bases, the J end lost 4 bases, and 14 bases lay between the germline ends. The CDR3 reads CASRREDGYGYTF. The CDR3 coding sequence is TGTGCCAGCCGTCGAGAAGATGGCTATGGCTACACCTTC.

About this clone itself: The sample has other DNA sequences that encode this CDR3 too. The CDR3 is CASSLGANTEAFF. The DNA of the CDR3 is TGTGCCAGCAGCTTGGGGGCGAACACTGAAGCTTTCTTT. V is TRBV5-4 and J is TRBJ1-1; D not resolved. The germline V and J ends were trimmed by 0 bases and 1 base, with 4 bases remaining between them. The CDR3 runs to 13 residues. Germline V lookup: CDR1 SGHNT, CDR2 YYREEE (reference sequence).

This chain uses TRBV25-1 with TRBJ1-1, with TRBD1 matching over 7 bases. The V gene end was trimmed by 2 bases and the J gene end by 5 bases; junction bases not matched to a gene: 5. CDR1 is MGHDK, CDR2 SYGVNS, per germline. The CDR3 consists of 14 residues. The CDR3 nucleotides read TGTGCCAGCAGTGAAACAGGGGCGAGGACTGAAGCTTTCTTT. Translation: CASSETGARTEAFF.

The chain couples TRBV7-9 to TRBJ2-2, with D maybe TRBD1 (5 bases). With 6 bases removed from V and 1 base from J, the gap between germline ends came to 9 bases. CDR1 SEHNR and CDR2 FQNEAQ come from the germline V gene (reference sequence). The CDR3 covers 14 residues. For the CDR3, the DNA is TGTGCCAGCAGTCAAACAGGGAACACCGGGGAGCTGTTTTTT. Translating gives CASSQTGNTGELFF.

The V call is TRBV6-1, the J call TRBJ2-1; the match to TRBD2 covers 10 bases. From germline, CDR1 is MNHNS and CDR2 SASEGT. The CDR3 is 17 amino acids. Germline trimming cut 0 bases from V and 2 bases from J; bases unmatched to any gene: 4. The CDR3 protein is CASSEAGGLATYNEQFF. CDR3 sequence (DNA): TGTGCCAGCAGTGAAGCGGGGGGACTAGCGACCTACAATGAGCAGTTCTTC.

The chain uses TRBV6-6 and TRBJ2-5; TRBD2 matches at 8 bases. Germline-derived CDR1 and CDR2 are MNHNY and SVGAGI (reference sequence). With V trimmed by 5 bases and J by 8 bases, 7 bases remained unmatched. CDR3 length equals 13 residues. DNA of the CDR3: TGTGCCAGCAGTGACAGCCGGGGGGGAACCCAGTACTTC. Translation: CASSDSRGGTQYF.